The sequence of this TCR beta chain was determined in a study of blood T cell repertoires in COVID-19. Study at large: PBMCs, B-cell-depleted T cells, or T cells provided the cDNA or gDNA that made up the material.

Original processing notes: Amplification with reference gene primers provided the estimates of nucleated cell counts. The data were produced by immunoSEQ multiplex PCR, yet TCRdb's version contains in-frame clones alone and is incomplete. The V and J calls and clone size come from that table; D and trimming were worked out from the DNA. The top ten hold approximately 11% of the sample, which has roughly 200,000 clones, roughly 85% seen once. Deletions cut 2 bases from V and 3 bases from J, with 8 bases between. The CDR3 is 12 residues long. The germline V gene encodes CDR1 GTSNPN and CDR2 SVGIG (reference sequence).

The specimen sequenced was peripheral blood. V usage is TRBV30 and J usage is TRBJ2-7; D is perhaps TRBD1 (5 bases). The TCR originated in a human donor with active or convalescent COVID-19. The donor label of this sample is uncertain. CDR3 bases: TGTGCCTGGAGTAAAAGGGGCTACGAGCAGTACTTC. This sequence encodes CAWSKRGYEQYF.